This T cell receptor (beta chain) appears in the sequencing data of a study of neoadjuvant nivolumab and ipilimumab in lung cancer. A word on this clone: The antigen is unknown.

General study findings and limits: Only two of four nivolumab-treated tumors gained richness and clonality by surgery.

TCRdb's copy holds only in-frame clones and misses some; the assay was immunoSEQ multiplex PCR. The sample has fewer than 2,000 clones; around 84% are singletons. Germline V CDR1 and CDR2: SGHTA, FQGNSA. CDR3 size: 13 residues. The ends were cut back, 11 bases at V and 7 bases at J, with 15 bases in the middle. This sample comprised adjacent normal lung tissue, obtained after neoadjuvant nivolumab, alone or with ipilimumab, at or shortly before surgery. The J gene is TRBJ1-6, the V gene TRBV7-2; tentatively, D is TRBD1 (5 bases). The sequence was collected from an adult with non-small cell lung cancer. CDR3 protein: CASEVRGNSPLHF. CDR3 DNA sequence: TGTGCCTCCGAGGTCCGGGGGAATTCACCCCTCCACTTT. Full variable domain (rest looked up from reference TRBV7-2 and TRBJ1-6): GAGVSQSPSNKVTEKGKDVELRCDPISGHTALYWYRQSLGQGLEFLIYFQGNSAPDKSGLPSDRFSAERTGGSVSTLTIQRTQQEDSAVYLCASEVRGNSPLHFGNGTRLTVT.